This T cell receptor beta chain is drawn from a study of shared clonotypes between healthy human individuals (dated by TCRdb to between 2020 and 2021). Notes on the research overall: Two women and three men aged 18 to 49 years were included in the cohort. Per donor, three plates each were used for CD4 naive and CD4 memory, two for CD8 naive, and one for CD8 memory. The study deeply sequenced blood TCR repertoires of roughly five healthy adults to estimate repertoire size and the extent of clonotype sharing between individuals. To increase sequencing depth and limit assay-specific biases, TCR repertoire library preparation and sequencing were carried out by different laboratories using diverse techniques. Leukapheresis yielded between about 0.94 and 10 billion PBMCs per donor.

The donors were healthy, HIV-negative adults who had no recently reported acute infections or vaccinations. All donors were Caucasian adults living in Nashville, Tennessee, USA. CD4+ T cells were enriched by magnetic negative selection, after which naive cells were positively selected on CD45RA and the negative fraction was taken as the memory subset. Blood was collected by leukapheresis, and PBMCs were isolated by Ficoll-Histopaque density gradient centrifugation and then cryopreserved in liquid nitrogen vapor phase. Analytical flow cytometry was used to check the purity and quantity of each magnetically sorted T cell population. Genomic DNA was isolated from every sorted fraction and measured by UV absorbance on a Nanodrop 2000c. Note on this clone: Which antigen it targets is not known. No clone much larger than this one lies a single base away; base qualities are absent.

General study outcomes and caveats: Because the study included only a small number of donors, the genetic and exposure-history diversity represented was limited. Across a few donors, approximately 5% of naive CD4, 3% to 3.5% of naive CD8, roughly 2.3% of memory CD4, and 0.4% to 0.45% of memory CD8 clonotypes were shared. Sampling was limited to blood, and TCR repertoires in tissue likely differ from TCR repertoires in blood. Clonotypes shared by all four sorted-subset donors showed higher generation probabilities than non-shared clonotypes. Pairwise subsampling indicated that sequencing depth was expected to affect the degree of clonotype sharing among donors. Naive subsets generally had larger estimated clonotype richness than memory subsets. Even with the large sequencing depth, rarefaction of the sorted-subset datasets indicated that sequencing was incomplete.

Using the deep immunoSEQ assay, multiplex PCR amplified TCR CDR3 regions from genomic DNA. For each cell subset, the extracted genomic DNA was distributed evenly across all wells of several immunoSEQ 96-well plates, and each plate served as one replicate. For sorted subsets, approximately 190 ng of genomic DNA, equivalent to 25,000 to 35,000 T cell genomes, went into each replicate PCR. Purified libraries were quantified with a Qubit 3.0 fluorometer, sized on a Bioanalyzer 2100, and re-quantified with the KAPA Library Quantification kit. Every immunoSEQ 96-well plate was sequenced on a dedicated single-read 150-cycle Illumina NextSeq 550 flow cell. On the study's bioinformatics: The immunoSEQ output contained only junctional sequences without quality scores, so filtering could not match that applied to full-length reads. To assign V/J genes and CDR3, sequences were annotated against IMGT germline references using PyIR, a Python wrapper for IgBLAST v1.9. Any read was removed if the V/J assignment was weak (E-value above 1e-6), the CDR3 was missing, or the read contained stop codons, out-of-frame junctions, or ambiguous translated residues. V3J clonotypes were defined as sequences sharing an identical inferred V gene, J gene, and CDR3 amino acid sequence. Percentage overlap between repertoires was calculated by dividing the number of shared unique clonotypes by the size of the smaller repertoire. Repertoire richness was assessed with RTK rarefaction, the Chao1 estimator, and Recon v2.1 estimates of unobserved clonotypes. Generation probabilities were computed with OLGA for all TCRbeta clonotypes obtained by the gDNA method from a handful of donors. TCRdb limited this immuneACCESS table to in-frame rearrangements with V and J called. A share of clones is missing; checked studies link under half to unresolved V genes, and the rest is unexplained. V and J calls and clone size are copied from that table; D and trimming were computed from the DNA. This sample gives approximately 2,000,000 clones in total; roughly 92% of them show up just once. Approximately 0.4% of the sample comes from the top ten.

Sequences were obtained from naive CD4+ T cells from PBMCs. The sample's cell subset or site label, decoded: CD45RA+ positively selected. The TCR originated in a man aged 18 to 35 in good health. Some clones in this sample may be carry-over from other donors' samples.

The nucleotide sequence reads as follows: TGTGCTAGTGGTTTGGTAGTAGGGACTACAAGGGAGGCAGATACGCAGTATTTT. It codes for CASGLVVGTTREADTQYF. The chain is assembled from TRBV12-5 and TRBJ2-3; TRBD2 fits 7 bases in the junction. CDR1 and CDR2 (LGHNT, FRNRAP) derive from the germline V gene. From V the trimming removes 0 bases and from J it removes 4 bases, while the gene matches leave 13 bases of the junction unaccounted for. Spanning cysteine to phenylalanine, the CDR3 consists of 18 amino acids. The retained sequence is limited to the CDR3, 54 bases, with the frame set at the first base.